In its sample, the clone carrying this T cell receptor (beta chain) was seen many times. As yet, its antigen is unknown. This CDR3 contains 14 residues. Germline-derived CDR1 and CDR2 are ENHRY and SYGVKD. The V gene end was trimmed by 6 bases and the J gene end by 2 bases; junction bases not matched to a gene: 6. Combining a sample-barcoded 5' primer with a J-beta primer mix, a second PCR ran for about 7 to 12 cycles. TCRdb processed the 5' RACE reads anew with MiXCR; each CDR3 protein has one entry. Of roughly 900,000 distinct CDR3 sequences detected, roughly 48% appear once; the ten largest clones hold roughly 13%. The entry originates in a study of blood T cells in healthy people across ages. Findings of the study overall: There were more naive CD4+ cells and higher diversity in long-lived donors than in aged donors. Investigators viewed diversity estimates from one million T cells as underestimates, the study reported.

The authors isolated at least 6.5 million PBMCs per sample. The TCR originated in a man aged 30 to 45 in good health. This rearrangement joins TRBV10-3 to TRBJ2-7, with 8 bases lining up with TRBD1. Sequenced material: blood. In DNA form, the CDR3 reads TGTGCCATCAGGGCGGACAGGGTCGCCTACGAGCAGTACTTC. This codes for CAIRADRVAYEQYF.